This entry features one T cell receptor (beta chain) sequence. These data are taken from a study of PD-L1 blockade in urothelial cancer. Germline CDR1 reads ENHRY; CDR2 reads SYGVKD. This CDR3 comprises 14 residues. Trimming at V came to 10 bases and at J to 6 bases, leaving 10 bases not matched to a gene. Libraries were prepared by immunoSEQ multiplex PCR; TCRdb keeps only in-frame clonotypes and omits some of them. This sample has tens of thousands of clones, with roughly 90% found just once. Time point indicated: pretreatment peripheral blood. The gene calls are TRBV10-3 and TRBJ1-2; 11 bases agree with TRBD1. The clonotype comes from a man between 60 and 75 years old with urothelial cancer. The sample was PBMCs, taken around atezolizumab (anti-PD-L1) treatment. CDR3 sequence: CATILGQGADGYTF. CDR3 DNA: TGTGCCACCATACTTGGACAGGGGGCGGATGGCTACACCTTC.